This is a list of T cell receptor beta chains from one sample in a study of PD-1 blockade in classical Hodgkin lymphoma. TCRdb's table, derived via immunoSEQ multiplex PCR, lists solely in-frame clones and lacks some. In the table there are some 70,000 clones, 93% of which are singletons. Material: peripheral blood mononuclear cells (PBMCs). The receptors derive from a human donor with classical Hodgkin lymphoma. The CDR3 runs from the conserved cysteine through the conserved F or W. Each record gives: J gene, V gene, CDR3 protein.

>TRBJ1-1|TRBV5-1
CASSFRTGLDTEAFF
>TRBJ2-7|TRBV19
CASSGQRGATSTYEQYF
>TRBJ1-5|TRBV9
CASSVEGSGNQPQHF
>TRBJ1-2|TRBV9
CASSVAGQGLDRGYGYTF
>TRBJ1-2|TRBV10-3
CAISGPTNMGLTNYGYTF
>TRBJ2-1|TRBV5-5
CASSLGTYNEQFF
>TRBJ2-1|TRBV15
CATSSAGTWNNEQFF
>TRBJ1-4|TRBV5-5
CASYALAGSGEKLFF
>TRBJ2-1|TRBV7-8
CASSSPVDSGRTTSYNEQFF
>TRBJ2-1|TRBV19
CASKGALGQRPYNEQFF
>TRBJ1-2|TRBV28
CASSPIGTGSRGYTF
>TRBJ2-1|TRBV5-4
CASSPTGPAGRQFF
>TRBJ2-2|TRBV5-1
CASRLTVGGELFF
>TRBJ2-7|TRBV5-4
CASSYLGAYEQYF
>TRBJ1-2|TRBV25-1
CASSERSGAGGDYGYTF
>TRBJ1-1|TRBV5-4
CASSYRQGAWAEAFF
>TRBJ1-1|TRBV28
CASSLHSMNTEAFF
>TRBJ2-7|TRBV5-6
CASGKGGYEQYF
>TRBJ1-4|TRBV19
CASHGPSNEKLFF
>TRBJ2-3|TRBV19
CASSRLAEQYF
>TRBJ1-2|TRBV6-4
CASSGLEGGYGYTF
>TRBJ2-3|TRBV10-1
CASSESTAGSTDTQYF